This paragraph reports one T cell receptor beta chain. The entry originates in a study of blood T cell repertoires in COVID-19. V dropped 0 bases and J dropped 4; count of bases not matched to a gene: 11. CDR1 is LGHNA, CDR2 YNFKEQ, per germline. This CDR3 comprises 18 residues. Libraries were prepared by immunoSEQ multiplex PCR; TCRdb keeps only in-frame clonotypes and omits some of them. The data contain 100,000 to 120,000 clones, 76% of them seen just once; the ten biggest clones take up around 3.5%. The V call is TRBV4-2, the J call TRBJ2-7, with 11 bases aligning to TRBD1. This receptor was identified in a woman of 80 years or more with acute or convalescent COVID-19. Sequencing was carried out using peripheral blood. The CDR3 DNA follows: TGTGCCAGCAGCCAAGATGCGCGGGGGACAGGGGGATTTTACGAGCAGTACTTC. It translates to CASSQDARGTGGFYEQYF.